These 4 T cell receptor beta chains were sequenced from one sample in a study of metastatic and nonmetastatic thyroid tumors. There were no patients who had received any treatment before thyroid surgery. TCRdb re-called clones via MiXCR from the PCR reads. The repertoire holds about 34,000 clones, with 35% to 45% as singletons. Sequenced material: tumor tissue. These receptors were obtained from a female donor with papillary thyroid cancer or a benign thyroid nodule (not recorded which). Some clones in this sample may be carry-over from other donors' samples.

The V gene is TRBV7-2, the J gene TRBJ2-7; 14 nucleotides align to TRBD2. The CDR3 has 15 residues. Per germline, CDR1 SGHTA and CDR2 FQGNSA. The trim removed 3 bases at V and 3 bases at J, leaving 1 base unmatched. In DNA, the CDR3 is TGTGCCAGCAGCTTGGGACTAGCGGGAGTCTACGAGCAGTACTTC. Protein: CASSLGLAGVYEQYF.

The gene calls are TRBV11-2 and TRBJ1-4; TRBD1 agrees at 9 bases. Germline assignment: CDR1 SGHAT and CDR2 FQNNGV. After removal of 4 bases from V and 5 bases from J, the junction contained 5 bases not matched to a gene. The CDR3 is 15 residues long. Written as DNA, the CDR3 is TGTGCCAGCAGCTCATCCGGGACAGGGAATGAAAAACTGTTTTTT. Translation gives CASSSSGTGNEKLFF.

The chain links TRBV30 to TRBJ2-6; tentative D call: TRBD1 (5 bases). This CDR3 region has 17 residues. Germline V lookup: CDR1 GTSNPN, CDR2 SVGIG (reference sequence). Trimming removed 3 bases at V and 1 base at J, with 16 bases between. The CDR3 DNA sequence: TGTGCCTGGAGAAGGGGCAGGACAAGATCTGGGGCCAACGTCCTGACTTTC. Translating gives CAWRRGRTRSGANVLTF.

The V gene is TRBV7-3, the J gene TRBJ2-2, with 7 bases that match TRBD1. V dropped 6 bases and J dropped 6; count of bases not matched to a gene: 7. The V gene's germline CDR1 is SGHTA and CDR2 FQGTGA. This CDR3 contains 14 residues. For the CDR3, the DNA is TGTGCCAGCAGTCGAGTGACAGGGCCCGGGGAGCTGTTTTTT. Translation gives CASSRVTGPGELFF.